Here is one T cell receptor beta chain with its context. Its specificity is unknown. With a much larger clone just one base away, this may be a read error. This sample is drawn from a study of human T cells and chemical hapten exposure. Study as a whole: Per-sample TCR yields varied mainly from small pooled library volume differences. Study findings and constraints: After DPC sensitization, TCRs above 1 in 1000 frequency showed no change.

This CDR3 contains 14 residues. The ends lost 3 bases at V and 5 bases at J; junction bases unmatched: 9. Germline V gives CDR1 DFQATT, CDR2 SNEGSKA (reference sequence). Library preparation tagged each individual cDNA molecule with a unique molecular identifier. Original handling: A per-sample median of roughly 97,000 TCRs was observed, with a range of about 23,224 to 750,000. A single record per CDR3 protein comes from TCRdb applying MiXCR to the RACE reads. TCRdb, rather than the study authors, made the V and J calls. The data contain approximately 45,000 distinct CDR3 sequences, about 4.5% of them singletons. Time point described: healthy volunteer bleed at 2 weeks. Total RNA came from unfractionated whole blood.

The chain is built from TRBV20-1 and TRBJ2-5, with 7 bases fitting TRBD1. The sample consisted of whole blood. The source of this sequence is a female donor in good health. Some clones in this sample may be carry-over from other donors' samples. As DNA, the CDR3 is TGCAGTGCTAGGGGAAGGGGGCGGCGGGAGACCCAGTACTTC. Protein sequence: CSARGRGRRETQYF.